Below, 9 T cell receptor beta chains from the same sample are listed, as sequenced in a study of regulatory T cells in long-lasting Graves disease. Time point: newly diagnosed GD, antithyroid drugs for less than 3 months. The TCR library was prepared using RNA isolated from PBMCs. Sequencing libraries for TCR beta were prepared with iRepertoire HTBI primers and Arm-PCR of CDR3 regions. MiXCR, applied by TCRdb to the multiplex PCR reads, yields one record per CDR3 protein. The data hold 420,000 or so distinct CDR3 sequences, with about a sixth observed a single time. These same records also appear under a second study, on T cells in Graves' hyperthyroidism and ophthalmopathy.

This specimen was peripheral blood mononuclear cells (PBMCs), taken at new diagnosis, from a patient treated with antithyroid drugs. These receptors originate from a young woman with Graves disease.

The chain joins TRBV9 to TRBJ2-7; maybe TRBD1 (5 bases). CDR1 and CDR2 (germline): SGDLS, YYNGEE. The V end was cut by 0 bases, the J end by 2 bases, with 9 bases between. The length of the CDR3 is 14 residues. The CDR3 coding sequence is TGTGCCAGCAGCGTAGTTCCAGGGACCTACGAGCAGTACTTC. Protein sequence: CASSVVPGTYEQYF.

This chain uses TRBV4-1 with TRBJ2-2; a weak D match, TRBD1 (5 bases). The CDR3 is 14 residues long. V was pared by 0 bases and J by 5 bases, with 7 bases between. Germline values: CDR1 MGHRA, CDR2 YSYEKL. CDR3 sequence: CASSQEGQTGELFF. The CDR3 nucleotides are TGCGCCAGCAGCCAAGAGGGGCAGACCGGGGAGCTGTTTTTT.

Turning to this clonotype: This clone may be a read error of a much larger clone one base away. The chain couples TRBV11-2 to TRBJ2-1, with no clear D. Germline lookup yields CDR1 SGHAT and CDR2 FQNNGV. The CDR3 extends over 14 amino acids. The germline V and J ends were trimmed by 5 bases and 13 bases, with 21 bases remaining between them. CDR3 DNA: TGTGCCAGCAGCATCATAAGCCGAGAAGAGACCCAGTTCTTC. It codes for CASSIISREETQFF.

Concerning this clonotype: A much larger clonotype is one base distant, so this may be a read error. No conserved phenylalanine or tryptophan is present at the end of the CDR3, so a read error is the likely explanation. The chain recombines TRBV27 with TRBJ2-7, with unresolved D. CDR3 length equals 13 residues. The V and J ends lost 7 bases and 4 bases respectively, with 14 bases between them. CDR1 MNHEY and CDR2 SMNVEV come from the germline V gene (reference sequence). CDR3: CASKGQGRYEQYL. CDR3 bases: TGTGCCAGCAAGGGTCAAGGACGGTACGAGCAGTACCTC.

The chain is built from TRBV3-1 and TRBJ1-2, with 8 bases identical to TRBD1. Germline CDR1 reads LGHDT; CDR2 reads YNNKEL (reference sequence). CDR3 length: 13 residues. Trimming cost V 2 bases and J 8 bases; bases outside gene matches: 4. CDR3 sequence: CASSQQGARGYTF. In DNA, the CDR3 is TGTGCCAGCAGCCAACAGGGGGCGCGGGGCTACACCTTC.

In its sample, this clonotype was seen many times. The CDR3 DNA is TGCAGTGCTAGGACTAGCGGATTTTACGAGCAGTACTTC. Amino acid sequence: CSARTSGFYEQYF. The chain uses TRBV20-1 and TRBJ2-7; 9 bases align to TRBD2. Germline CDR1 reads DFQATT; CDR2 reads SNEGSKA (reference sequence). The CDR3 spans 13 residues. J was trimmed by 4 bases and V by 3 bases; bases with no gene match: 4.

There are many counts of this clonotype. The chain joins TRBV5-4 to TRBJ2-3; possibly TRBD2 for D (5 bases). The CDR3 runs to 16 residues. Looked up from germline, CDR1 is SGHNT and CDR2 is YYREEE (reference sequence). The ends were cut back, 4 bases at V and 1 base at J, with 16 bases in the middle. DNA of the CDR3: TGTGCCAGCAGCCAACGGACTTCCCCTCGCACAGATACGCAGTATTTT. This sequence encodes CASSQRTSPRTDTQYF.

This clonotype was counted many times. The V gene is TRBV6-1, the J gene TRBJ2-7; D is unclear. Trimming took 2 bases from V and 3 from J, leaving 5 bases between them. CDR1 and CDR2 (germline): MNHNS, SASEGT. CDR3 size: 12 residues. The CDR3 DNA reads as TGTGCCAGCAGTGAATTGAGCTACGAGCAGTACTTC. Its protein is CASSELSYEQYF.

V gene TRBV27 combines with J gene TRBJ2-2, with D unclear. Germline V lookup: CDR1 MNHEY, CDR2 SMNVEV (reference sequence). This CDR3 is 14 amino acids long. With 6 bases removed from V and 1 base from J, the gap between germline ends came to 9 bases. CDR3 sequence reads: CASRVFLNTGELFF. The CDR3 region has the DNA TGTGCCAGCAGAGTCTTCCTGAACACCGGGGAGCTGTTTTTT.